These 5 T cell receptor beta chains share one sample of origin, sequenced in a study of response to subunit inactivated influenza vaccine. MiXCR, applied by TCRdb to the RT-PCR reads, yields one record per CDR3 protein. The data contain about 830,000 distinct CDR3 sequences, about 18% of them singletons. This material consisted of PBMCs from blood, taken 5 days after vaccination. All receptors derive from a man aged 45 to 65 who received an inactivated influenza vaccine.

This sequence joins TRBV5-1 and TRBJ2-3; D possibly matches TRBD1 or TRBD2 (6 bases each). V dropped 0 bases and J dropped 6 bases, with 14 bases sitting between them. This CDR3 is 15 amino acids long. Germline lookup yields CDR1 SGHRS and CDR2 YFSETQ. CDR3 sequence reads: CASSLVPGADDTQYF. The CDR3 bases are TGCGCCAGCAGCTTGGTTCCGGGGGCGGATGATACGCAGTATTTT.

The chain links TRBV29-1 to TRBJ2-1; 10 positions agree with TRBD1. Germline V CDR1 and CDR2: SQVTM, ANQGSEA. V was pared by 0 bases and J by 1 base, with 3 bases of the junction left unmatched. The CDR3 sequence is 16 residues long. This CDR3 reads CSVEDLDRGSYNEQFF. The CDR3 DNA reads TGCAGCGTTGAAGATCTGGACAGGGGGTCCTACAATGAGCAGTTCTTC.

A few counts support this clonotype. The genes are TRBV12-3 or TRBV12-4 and TRBJ2-1; TRBD2 aligns across 7 bases. J lost 7 bases, V lost 3 bases, and 9 bases had no gene match. The CDR3 runs to 15 residues. This chain's CDR3 is CASSLSGLVVNEQFF. The CDR3 DNA follows: TGTGCCAGCAGTTTGTCTGGACTAGTCGTGAATGAGCAGTTCTTC.

V usage is TRBV7-6 and J usage is TRBJ2-1; D remains ambiguous. The CDR3 is made up of 16 amino acids. Germline V gives CDR1 SGHVS, CDR2 FNYEAQ. V gave up 1 base and J gave up 2 bases, with 12 bases separating them. CDR3 sequence: CASSLVVDGTYNEQFF. CDR3 sequence (DNA): TGTGCCAGCAGCTTAGTGGTAGACGGCACCTACAATGAGCAGTTCTTC.

This chain links TRBV29-1 with TRBJ2-5, with 7 bases lining up with TRBD1. Unmatched junction bases numbered 12, after V lost 6 bases and J lost 5 bases. Germline V lookup: CDR1 SQVTM, CDR2 ANQGSEA. The CDR3 runs to 14 residues. CDR3 amino acids: CSVAGQDRGETQYF. For the CDR3, the DNA is TGCAGCGTAGCAGGACAGGATCGAGGGGAGACCCAGTACTTC.